Each of the 18 T cell receptor beta chains below was sequenced from the same sample in a study of CD8+ T cells in alopecia areata. Treatment denoted: oral pan-JAK inhibitor, 5-10 mg twice daily. Sequencing templates came from extracted RNA that was reverse transcribed into cDNA. TCRdb's copy holds only in-frame clones and misses some; the assay was immunoSEQ multiplex PCR. This table has roughly 100,000 clones, 70% to 90% appearing once. The sequencing used CD8+ T cells sorted from blood, collected around week 31, from a patient treated with tofacitinib. The receptors stem from a human donor with alopecia areata.

The chain has TRBV27 and TRBJ2-1; 11 bases line up with TRBD1. J was trimmed by 3 bases and V by 5 bases; bases with no gene match: 3. This CDR3 region has 15 residues. Germline loops: CDR1 MNHEY, CDR2 SMNVEV (reference sequence). In DNA, the CDR3 is TGTGCCAGCAGTATGGGGACAGGGGGCTACAATGAGCAGTTCTTC. Protein sequence: CASSMGTGGYNEQFF.

The chain has TRBV7-8 and TRBJ2-7, with 11 positions matching TRBD1. The CDR3 is 15 amino acids. The V segment lost 1 base and the J segment 6 bases; nucleotides outside the gene matches: 5. The V gene's germline CDR1 is SGHVS and CDR2 FQNEAQ. In DNA form, the CDR3 reads TGTGCCAGCAGCTTAGGGACAGGGGGCCTCGCCGAGCAGTACTTC. Its translation: CASSLGTGGLAEQYF.

This CDR3 is CASSSRQKHYEQYF. The CDR3 region has the DNA TGTGCCAGCAGCTCGAGACAGAAGCACTACGAGCAGTACTTC. The chain joins TRBV7-9 to TRBJ2-7, with TRBD1 as a possible D gene (5 bases). V dropped 4 bases and J dropped 3 bases, with 13 bases sitting between them. Germline V gene lookup returns CDR1 SEHNR and CDR2 FQNEAQ (reference sequence). The CDR3 extends over 14 amino acids.

V usage is TRBV29-1 and J usage is TRBJ1-1; D may be TRBD1 (5 bases). V was cut by 1 base and J by 2 bases, with 17 bases left in between. Germline CDR1 reads SQVTM; CDR2 reads ANQGSEA. This CDR3 comprises 16 residues. The CDR3 coding sequence is TGCAGCGTTGAAGTCTCACCGACAGAGCTAAACACTGAAGCTTTCTTT. This codes for CSVEVSPTELNTEAFF.

This clone was observed a handful of times. The rearrangement uses TRBV19 and TRBJ2-7, with TRBD2 matching over 10 bases. The germline CDR1 and CDR2 sequences are LNHDA and SQIVND (reference sequence). This CDR3 region has 15 residues. The trim removed 4 bases at V and 7 bases at J, leaving 10 bases unmatched. CDR3 in DNA: TGTGCCAGTAGTACTCCTCTAGCGGGAGTATGGGAGCAGTACTTC. This gives the protein CASSTPLAGVWEQYF.

The chain has TRBV6-1 and TRBJ2-1, with 11 bases matching TRBD2. The CDR3 consists of 14 residues. The germline V gene encodes CDR1 MNHNS and CDR2 SASEGT. Trimming cost V 5 bases and J 7 bases; bases outside gene matches: 4. The CDR3 is CASSPLAGVNEQFF. The CDR3 nucleotides are TGTGCCAGCAGTCCACTAGCGGGAGTTAATGAGCAGTTCTTC.

The rearrangement uses TRBV7-9 and TRBJ2-7; D uncertain. This CDR3 has 12 amino acids. Deletions cut 4 bases from V and 4 bases from J, with 8 bases between. Per the germline V gene, CDR1 is SEHNR and CDR2 is FQNEAQ (reference sequence). CDR3 bases: TGTGCCAGCAGCTATCAGGCGTACGAGCAGTACTTC. The encoded protein is CASSYQAYEQYF.

The chain recombines TRBV27 with TRBJ1-3, with TRBD1 matching 9 bases. Looked up from germline, CDR1 is MNHEY and CDR2 is SMNVEV (reference sequence). This CDR3 has 14 residues. V lost 4 bases, J lost 6 bases, and 4 bases stayed unmatched. The CDR3 region is CASSSGQGLNTIYF. In nucleotides, the CDR3 is TGTGCCAGCAGTTCAGGACAGGGGCTAAACACCATATATTTT.

The chain uses TRBV25-1 and TRBJ2-7, with TRBD1 identical over 8 bases. Germline CDR1 and CDR2: MGHDK and SYGVNS. J lost 1 base, V lost 2 bases, and 10 bases had no gene match. The CDR3 runs 17 residues. This CDR3 is CASSENHRQGPSYEQYF. The DNA for the CDR3 is TGTGCCAGCAGTGAAAATCACAGACAGGGGCCATCCTACGAGCAGTACTTC.

The chain uses TRBV29-1 and TRBJ2-2, with a tentative D call TRBD2 (5 bases). Germline CDR1 SQVTM, CDR2 ANQGSEA. Trimming took off 5 bases at V and 3 bases at J, with 13 bases between the two ends. The CDR3 totals 14 residues. The CDR3 protein is CSVNSGKDTGELFF. The CDR3 bases are TGCAGCGTTAATTCGGGGAAGGACACCGGGGAGCTGTTTTTT.

The chain joins TRBV19 to TRBJ2-1; 7 bases agree with TRBD1. Germline lookup yields CDR1 LNHDA and CDR2 SQIVND (reference sequence). V shed 6 bases, J shed 8 bases, and the junction held 13 bases outside the gene matches. The CDR3 is 15 amino acids. The CDR3 nucleotides read TGTGCCAGTAGCCACGAGGACAGGACGTATGATGAGCAGTTCTTC. Amino acid sequence: CASSHEDRTYDEQFF.

The chain's CDR3 is CAWSDAFGQGESNQPQHF. In DNA, the CDR3 is TGTGCCTGGAGTGACGCATTCGGACAGGGTGAAAGCAATCAGCCCCAGCATTTT. The chain employs TRBV30 and TRBJ1-5; 8 bases agree with TRBD1. With V trimmed by 1 base and J by 1 base, 12 bases remained unmatched. CDR1 and CDR2 from the germline V gene are GTSNPN and SVGIG (reference sequence). CDR3 length: 18 amino acids.

The chain couples TRBV6-6 to TRBJ2-5; perhaps TRBD2 as D (5 bases). V gave up 4 bases and J gave up 3 bases, with 9 bases separating them. Germline CDR1 is MNHNY and CDR2 is SVGAGI (reference sequence). The length of the CDR3 is 13 residues. The CDR3 loop is CASSSSGEETQYF. CDR3 nucleotides: TGTGCCAGCAGTTCATCCGGGGAAGAGACCCAGTACTTC.

This clone was found a few times. The chain joins TRBV29-1 to TRBJ2-7; D possibly corresponds to TRBD2 (5 bases). Trimming left V 1 base short and J 2 bases short, with 12 bases between. The CDR3 is 14 residues long. Germline V gives CDR1 SQVTM, CDR2 ANQGSEA. The CDR3 loop is CSVEVRETPYEQYF. The CDR3 coding sequence is TGCAGCGTTGAAGTTAGGGAGACCCCCTACGAGCAGTACTTC.

The sample holds a few counts of this clone. The V call is TRBV4-1, the J call TRBJ2-6; D possibly corresponds to TRBD1 (6 bases). V lost 3 bases, J lost 4 bases, and 16 bases lay in between. This CDR3 is built from 17 residues. Germline loops: CDR1 MGHRA, CDR2 YSYEKL. CDR3 residues: CASSQDLRGSGANVLTF. DNA for the CDR3: TGCGCCAGCAGCCAGGATCTAAGGGGGTCCGGGGCCAACGTCCTGACTTTC.

V and J are TRBV30 and TRBJ2-3; no clear D. This CDR3 is built from 14 residues. Germline V CDR1 and CDR2: GTSNPN, SVGIG (reference sequence). The V gene lost 0 bases and the J gene lost 1 base, with 8 bases spanning the gap. The CDR3 is CAWSVSQGTDTQYF. CDR3 nucleotides: TGTGCCTGGAGTGTATCCCAGGGCACAGATACGCAGTATTTT. Drawing the rest from reference TRBV30 and TRBJ2-3, the complete variable domain is SQTIHQWPATLVQPVGSPLSLECTVEGTSNPNLYWYRQAAGRGLQLLFYSVGIGQISSEVPQNLSASRPQDRQFILSSKKLLLSDSGFYLCAWSVSQGTDTQYFGPGTRLTVL.

This rearrangement joins TRBV5-4 to TRBJ1-1; TRBD1 is a possible D gene (5 bases). Trimming removed 2 bases at V and 3 bases at J, with 11 bases between. This CDR3 region has 14 residues. CDR1 is SGHNT and CDR2 is YYREEE in the germline V gene (reference sequence). The CDR3 spells CASSFQGGYTEAFF. CDR3 DNA sequence: TGTGCCAGCAGCTTCCAGGGCGGTTACACTGAAGCTTTCTTT.

This clone has just a few counts. The gene calls are TRBV5-4 and TRBJ2-7; 8 nucleotides align to TRBD1. Trimming at V came to 4 bases and at J to 1 base, leaving 7 bases not matched to a gene. This CDR3 is 15 amino acids long. Germline V gene sequence: CDR1 SGHNT, CDR2 YYREEE (reference sequence). The CDR3 DNA is TGTGCCAGCAGCCCACCGACAGGGGAATCCTACGAGCAGTACTTC. Amino acid sequence: CASSPPTGESYEQYF.